The rows below give T cell receptor beta chains drawn from one sample of a study of blood T cell repertoires in COVID-19. Profiling relied on immunoSEQ multiplex PCR, and the TCRdb table lists in-frame clones only, not all of them. The sample yields 250,000 or so clones, approximately 84% seen once. Sequencing used peripheral blood. These receptors all stem from a woman over 75 with acute or convalescent COVID-19. CDR3s include the opening cysteine and the closing phenylalanine or tryptophan. Each record gives: D gene, clone size, J gene, V gene, CDR3 protein, CDR3 DNA. D genes are given only for firm matches. A row's size may be missing; if present it is once, few, many or a size class.

>TRBD1|.|TRBJ1-5|TRBV6-5
CASSLDRGGNQPQHF
TGTGCCAGCAGTTTGGACAGGGGGGGCAATCAGCCCCAGCATTTT
>.|.|TRBJ1-2|TRBV4-3
CASSQSYRVLSPYYGYTF
TGCGCCAGCAGCCAATCCTACAGGGTTCTGTCCCCGTATTATGGCTACACCTTC
>.|few|TRBJ2-1|TRBV19
CASSIDSYSYNEQFF
TGTGCCAGTAGTATAGATAGTTACTCCTACAATGAGCAGTTCTTC
>.|.|TRBJ1-3|TRBV18
CASSPLPLQSSGNTIYF
TGTGCCAGCTCACCCCTACCTCTACAGAGCTCTGGAAACACCATATATTTT
>.|.|TRBJ2-7|TRBV28
CASLRGGGTSDEQYF
TGTGCCAGTCTCCGAGGTGGGGGCACCTCGGACGAGCAGTACTTC
>TRBD1|.|TRBJ2-1|TRBV24-1
CATSGARDSVDEQFF
TGTGCCACCAGTGGTGCCCGGGACAGCGTCGATGAGCAGTTCTTC
>TRBD2|.|TRBJ2-1|TRBV3-1/TRBV3-2
CASSPGGPLGNEQFF
TGTGCCAGCAGCCCGGGAGGCCCCCTAGGGAATGAGCAGTTCTTC
>TRBD1|.|TRBJ2-5|TRBV11-1
CASSKGGTGFRETQYF
TGTGCCAGCTCAAAAGGCGGGACAGGGTTTCGGGAGACCCAGTACTTC
>.|few|TRBJ2-1|TRBV19
CASRSGDEQFF
TGTGCCAGTAGGTCCGGGGATGAGCAGTTCTTC
>TRBD1|.|TRBJ2-3|TRBV27
CASSLKGTGGHDTQYF
TGTGCCAGCAGTTTAAAAGGGACAGGCGGCCACGATACGCAGTATTTT
>TRBD2|once|TRBJ2-7|TRBV2
CASSDRAGGPYEQYF
TGTGCCAGCAGTGACCGGGCGGGAGGGCCTTACGAGCAGTACTTC
>TRBD2|.|TRBJ2-7|TRBV7-6
CASSPRTSSYEQYF
TGTGCCAGCAGCCCCCGGACTAGCTCCTACGAGCAGTACTTC
>.|.|TRBJ2-7|TRBV10-1
CASSFTGVSYEQYF
TGCGCCAGCAGTTTCACCGGAGTTTCCTACGAGCAGTACTTC
>TRBD1|.|TRBJ2-3|TRBV19
CASSPQGASTDTQYF
TGTGCCAGTAGTCCACAGGGGGCTAGCACAGATACGCAGTATTTT
>TRBD1|.|TRBJ1-4|TRBV5-1
CASSLANRGHEKLFF
TGCGCCAGCAGCTTGGCGAACAGGGGACATGAAAAACTGTTTTTT
>TRBD2|.|TRBJ2-3|TRBV5-4
CASSLAGGAADTQYF
TGTGCCAGCAGCTTGGCCGGGGGGGCCGCAGATACGCAGTATTTT
>.|.|TRBJ1-5|TRBV15
CATSRDYNQPQHF
TGTGCCACCAGCAGAGATTATAATCAGCCCCAGCATTTT
>.|once|TRBJ1-1|TRBV7-9
CASSSGLTEAFF
TGTGCCAGCAGCTCTGGACTAACTGAAGCTTTCTTT
>.|.|TRBJ2-5|TRBV18
CASSPGNRLQETQYF
TGTGCCAGCTCACCCGGCAACAGGCTCCAAGAGACCCAGTACTTC
>.|.|TRBJ2-2|TRBV15
CATSRDRDTGELFF
TGTGCCACCAGCAGAGATCGAGACACCGGGGAGCTGTTTTTT
>.|.|TRBJ2-1|TRBV29-1
CSVEARLYNEQFF
TGCAGCGTTGAGGCGAGACTTTACAATGAGCAGTTCTTC
>.|once|TRBJ1-3|TRBV7-8
CASSLVTSPRAGNTIYF
TGTGCCAGCAGCTTAGTAACCTCCCCCAGGGCTGGAAACACCATATATTTT
>TRBD2|.|TRBJ2-1|TRBV19
CASSIVGSSGYNEQFF
TGTGCCAGTAGTATCGTAGGGTCTAGCGGCTACAATGAGCAGTTCTTC
>TRBD2|.|TRBJ2-1|TRBV4-1
CASSQLLAGDLGQFF
TGCGCCAGCAGCCAATTACTAGCGGGGGACTTAGGGCAGTTCTTC
>.|.|TRBJ2-5|TRBV5-1
CASSLGAGIQETQYF
TGCGCCAGCAGCTTGGGGGCGGGGATCCAAGAGACCCAGTACTTC
>TRBD2|.|TRBJ2-5|TRBV7-2
CASSLVTSGNPQETQYF
TGTGCCAGCAGCTTGGTAACTAGCGGGAATCCCCAAGAGACCCAGTACTTC
>TRBD2|.|TRBJ2-1|TRBV9
CASSVVGRAGEQFF
TGTGCCAGCAGCGTAGTCGGGAGGGCCGGTGAGCAGTTCTTC
>.|.|TRBJ1-2|TRBV7-3
CASALDSNYGYTF
TGTGCCAGCGCCCTAGACTCTAACTATGGCTACACCTTC
>TRBD2|.|TRBJ2-3|TRBV6-2/TRBV6-3
CASSYRLAGVGSTDTQYF
TGTGCCAGCAGTTATAGGCTAGCGGGAGTAGGAAGCACAGATACGCAGTATTTT
>TRBD1|.|TRBJ1-1|TRBV29-1
CSVRGQNTEAFF
TGCAGCGTGAGGGGGCAGAACACTGAAGCTTTCTTT
>.|.|TRBJ1-2|TRBV4-2
CASSQVNEGSYGYTF
TGTGCCAGCAGCCAAGTCAATGAGGGTTCCTATGGCTACACCTTC
>.|once|TRBJ2-3|TRBV9
CASSVQSLGTDTQYF
TGTGCCAGCAGCGTACAGTCCCTAGGCACAGATACGCAGTATTTT
>.|few|TRBJ2-1|TRBV10-3
CAVSPGNEQFF
TGTGCCGTAAGTCCCGGGAATGAGCAGTTCTTC
>.|.|TRBJ1-2|TRBV24-1
CATSDLYSGGYTF
TGTGCCACCAGTGATTTGTACAGCGGTGGCTACACCTTC
>TRBD1|.|TRBJ1-1|TRBV2
CASSRDRGHFHAEAFF
TGTGCCAGCAGTAGGGACAGGGGCCATTTTCACGCTGAAGCTTTCTTT
>TRBD2|.|TRBJ2-6|TRBV18
CASSSAPGLAGSGANVLTF
TGTGCCAGCTCATCTGCTCCGGGGCTAGCGGGATCTGGGGCCAACGTCCTGACTTTC
>TRBD1|.|TRBJ2-1|TRBV7-6
CASSFGTGGYNEQFF
TGTGCCAGCAGCTTCGGGACAGGGGGCTACAATGAGCAGTTCTTC
>.|.|TRBJ2-7|TRBV12-3/TRBV12-4
CASSLYYEQYF
TGTGCCAGCAGCTTATATTACGAGCAGTACTTC
>.|.|TRBJ1-6|TRBV29-1
CSVGGSRGSPLHF
TGCAGCGTTGGCGGTTCCCGCGGATCACCCCTCCACTTT
>TRBD1|.|TRBJ1-2|TRBV28
CASSSFSQGARYYGYTF
TGTGCCAGCAGTTCCTTTTCGCAGGGGGCGCGATATTATGGCTACACCTTC
>TRBD2|.|TRBJ2-5|TRBV7-8
CASSWGASGRGAWETQYF
TGTGCCAGCAGCTGGGGGGCTAGCGGGAGAGGAGCATGGGAGACCCAGTACTTC